One sample yielded the 11 T cell receptor beta chains listed below, sequenced in a study of T cells in Graves' hyperthyroidism and ophthalmopathy. Amplification of TCR beta CDR3 regions used RNA as the template. When the TCR CDR3 underwent first-round RT-PCR, the HTBI primer set was used. Each CDR3 protein gets one entry after TCRdb re-called the multiplex PCR reads with MiXCR. Of about 410,000 distinct CDR3 sequences listed, approximately 14% were seen once; the top ten hold roughly 13%. Material: blood. Source of these receptors: a man aged 18 to 29 with Graves' ophthalmopathy.

This clonotype was counted a few times. V and J are TRBV10-3 and TRBJ1-3; D remains ambiguous. The V end was cut by 0 bases, the J end by 0 bases, with 6 bases between. The CDR3 sequence is 15 residues long. Germline V gene sequence: CDR1 ENHRY, CDR2 SYGVKD. The CDR3 here is CAISESVGSGNTIYF. CDR3 nucleotides: TGTGCCATCAGTGAGTCCGTAGGCTCTGGAAACACCATATATTTT.

Many counts were recorded for this clonotype. The chain links TRBV30 to TRBJ2-7; D not certain. The V and J ends lost 0 bases and 0 bases respectively, with 12 bases between them. The CDR3 loop spans 15 amino acids. Germline lookup yields CDR1 GTSNPN and CDR2 SVGIG (reference sequence). CDR3 nucleotide sequence: TGTGCCTGGAGTGTCTTGCGGACCCTCTCCTACGAGCAGTACTTC. Translated: CAWSVLRTLSYEQYF.

This clonotype was counted many times. The chain recombines TRBV20-1 with TRBJ2-3; unclear D gene. In germline, CDR1 is DFQATT, CDR2 SNEGSKA (reference sequence). The CDR3 contains 12 residues. With 6 bases removed from V and 4 bases from J, the gap between germline ends came to 11 bases. The CDR3 loop is CSAIPRADTQYF. For the CDR3, the DNA is TGCAGTGCAATACCTCGGGCAGATACGCAGTATTTT.

In this sample, this clonotype turned up once. The rearrangement uses TRBV19 and TRBJ2-5; 8 positions match TRBD2. The CDR3 has 15 amino acids. In germline, CDR1 is LNHDA, CDR2 SQIVND (reference sequence). V dropped 6 bases and J dropped 4; count of bases not matched to a gene: 10. In DNA, the CDR3 is TGTGCCAGTAGCTCCCCCCAACGGGGGGGAGAGACCCAGTACTTC. This translates into CASSSPQRGGETQYF. Looking up the rest from reference TRBV19 and TRBJ2-5 gives the full variable domain: DGGITQSPKYLFRKEGQNVTLSCEQNLNHDAMYWYRQDPGQGLRLIYYSQIVNDFQKGDIAEGYSVSREKKESFPLTVTSAQKNPTAFYLCASSSPQRGGETQYFGPGTRLLVL.

This clonotype has at least ten counts. The rearrangement uses TRBV18 and TRBJ2-2; 7 positions match TRBD1. V shed 7 bases, J shed 1 base, and the junction held 6 bases outside the gene matches. Per germline, CDR1 KGHSH and CDR2 LQKENI. The CDR3 spans 15 residues. CDR3 in amino acids: CASCGQARNTGELFF. The CDR3 nucleotides are TGTGCCAGCTGTGGACAGGCCAGGAACACCGGGGAGCTGTTTTTT.

At least ten counts were recorded for this clonotype. This CDR3 reads CASSRQGRENEQFF. The CDR3 DNA sequence: TGCGCCAGCAGCCGGCAGGGTCGGGAAAATGAGCAGTTCTTC. The chain carries TRBV4-1 and TRBJ2-1, with D perhaps given as TRBD1 or TRBD2 (5 bases each). Trimming removed 4 bases at V and 7 bases at J, with 14 bases between. Germline V gives CDR1 MGHRA, CDR2 YSYEKL. The CDR3 is 14 residues long.

J is TRBJ2-4 and V is TRBV3-1; 7 bases align to TRBD1. With V trimmed by 4 bases and J by 0 bases, 12 bases remained unmatched. Germline V gene lookup returns CDR1 LGHDT and CDR2 YNNKEL (reference sequence). This CDR3 is 18 amino acids long. CDR3 nucleotide sequence: TGTGCCAGCAGCCCGACCAACCAGGGGGATCTAGCCAAAAACATTCAGTACTTC. Protein: CASSPTNQGDLAKNIQYF.

This clonotype was counted ten times or more. The chain employs TRBV30 and TRBJ2-3; 10 bases agree with TRBD2. The V and J ends lost 0 bases and 1 base, in that order; junction bases with no gene match: 1. CDR1 GTSNPN and CDR2 SVGIG come from the germline V gene (reference sequence). CDR3 length: 15 amino acids. The CDR3 DNA follows: TGTGCCTGGAGTGTCACTAGCGGGGGCACAGATACGCAGTATTTT. Amino acids: CAWSVTSGGTDTQYF.

This clonotype showed up many times. The chain joins TRBV24-1 to TRBJ2-7; 8 nucleotides align to TRBD2. Unmatched junction bases numbered 8, after V lost 8 bases and J lost 0 bases. This CDR3 is built from 15 residues. Germline lookup yields CDR1 KGHDR and CDR2 SFDVKD. CDR3 loop: CATIRQRESSYEQYF. CDR3 in DNA: TGTGCCACCATACGCCAGCGGGAGAGCTCCTACGAGCAGTACTTC.

This rearrangement joins TRBV20-1 to TRBJ2-2; D not resolved. This CDR3 contains 12 residues. Looked up from germline, CDR1 is DFQATT and CDR2 is SNEGSKA (reference sequence). V lost 5 bases to trimming and J lost 6 bases, with 10 bases between them. The CDR3 loop is CSAGIIAGELFF. DNA for the CDR3: TGCAGTGCTGGGATAATAGCCGGGGAGCTGTTTTTT.

This chain links TRBV7-3 with TRBJ1-1; D uncertain. V was pared by 0 bases and J by 7 bases, with 9 bases between. Germline CDR1 is SGHTA and CDR2 is FQGTGA. The CDR3 is made up of 13 amino acids. The CDR3 protein is CASSLTGRFEAFF. The DNA for the CDR3 is TGTGCCAGCAGCTTAACGGGCAGATTTGAAGCTTTCTTT.